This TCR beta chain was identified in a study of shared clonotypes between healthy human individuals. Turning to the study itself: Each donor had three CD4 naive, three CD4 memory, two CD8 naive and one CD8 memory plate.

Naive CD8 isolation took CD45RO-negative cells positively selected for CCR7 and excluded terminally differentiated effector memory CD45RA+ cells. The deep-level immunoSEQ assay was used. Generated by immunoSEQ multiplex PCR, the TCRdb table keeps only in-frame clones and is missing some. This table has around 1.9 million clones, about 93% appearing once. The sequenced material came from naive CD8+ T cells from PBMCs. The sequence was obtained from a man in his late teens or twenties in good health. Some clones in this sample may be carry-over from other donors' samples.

DNA of the CDR3: TGCGCCAGCAGCCAAGATCATCGGGCGGGACACTGGGACGAGCAGTACTTC. Protein sequence: CASSQDHRAGHWDEQYF. The gene calls are TRBV4-1 and TRBJ2-7; either TRBD1 or TRBD2 may supply D (6 bases each). The CDR3 has 17 amino acids. Per germline, CDR1 MGHRA and CDR2 YSYEKL. Trimming cost V 0 bases and J 5 bases, with 20 bases left between them.